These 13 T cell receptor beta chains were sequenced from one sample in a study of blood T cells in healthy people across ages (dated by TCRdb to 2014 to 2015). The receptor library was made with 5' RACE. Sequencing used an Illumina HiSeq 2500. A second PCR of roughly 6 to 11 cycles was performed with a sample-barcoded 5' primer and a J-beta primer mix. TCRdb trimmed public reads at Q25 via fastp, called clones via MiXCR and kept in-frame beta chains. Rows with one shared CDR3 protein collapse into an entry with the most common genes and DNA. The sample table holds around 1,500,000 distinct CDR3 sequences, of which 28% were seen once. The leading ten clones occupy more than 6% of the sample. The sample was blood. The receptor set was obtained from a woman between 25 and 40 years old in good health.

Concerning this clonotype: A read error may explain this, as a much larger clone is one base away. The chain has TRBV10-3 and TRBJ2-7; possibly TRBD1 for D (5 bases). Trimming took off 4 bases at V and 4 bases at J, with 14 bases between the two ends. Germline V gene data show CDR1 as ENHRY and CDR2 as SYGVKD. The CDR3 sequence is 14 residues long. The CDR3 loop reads CAISGQRAGYEQYF. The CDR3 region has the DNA TGTGCCATCAGTGGTCAACGGGCAGGGTACGAGCAGTACTTC.

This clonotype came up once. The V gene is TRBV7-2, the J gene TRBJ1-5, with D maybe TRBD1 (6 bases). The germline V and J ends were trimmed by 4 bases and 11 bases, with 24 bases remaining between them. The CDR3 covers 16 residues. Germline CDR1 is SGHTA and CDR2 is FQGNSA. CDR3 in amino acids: CASSSSATGFSVSQHF. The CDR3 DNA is TGTGCCAGCAGCTCGTCCGCGACAGGCTTTTCGGTCTCCCAGCATTTT. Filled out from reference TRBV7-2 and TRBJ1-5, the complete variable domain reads GAGVSQSPSNKVTEKGKDVELRCDPISGHTALYWYRQSLGQGLEFLIYFQGNSAPDKSGLPSDRFSAERTGGSVSTLTIQRTQQEDSAVYLCASSSSATGFSVSQHFGDGTRLSIL.

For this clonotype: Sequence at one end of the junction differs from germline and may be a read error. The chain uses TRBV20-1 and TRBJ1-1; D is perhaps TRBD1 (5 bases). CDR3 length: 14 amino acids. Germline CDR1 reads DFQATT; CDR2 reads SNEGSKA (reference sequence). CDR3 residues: CSTSRQFLNTEAFF. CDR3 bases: TGCAGTACTAGTAGACAGTTCCTGAACACTGAAGCTTTCTTT.

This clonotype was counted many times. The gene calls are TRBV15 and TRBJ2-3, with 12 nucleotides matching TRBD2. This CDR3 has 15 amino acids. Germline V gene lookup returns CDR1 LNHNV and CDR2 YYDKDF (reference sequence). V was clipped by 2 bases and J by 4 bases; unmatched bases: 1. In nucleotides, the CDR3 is TGTGCCACCAGCAGACGGACTAGCGGGGCAGATACGCAGTATTTT. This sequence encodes CATSRRTSGADTQYF.

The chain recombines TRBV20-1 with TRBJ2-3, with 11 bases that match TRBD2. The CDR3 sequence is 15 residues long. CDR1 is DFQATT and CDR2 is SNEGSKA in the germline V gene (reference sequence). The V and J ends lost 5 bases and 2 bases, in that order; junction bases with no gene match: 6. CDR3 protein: CSAGGTSGNTDTQYF. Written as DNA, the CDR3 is TGCAGTGCTGGAGGGACTAGCGGTAACACAGATACGCAGTATTTT.

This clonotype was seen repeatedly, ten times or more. CDR3 DNA sequence: TGCAGTGCTAGAGTGGATAGCTACGAGCAGTACTTC. This encodes CSARVDSYEQYF. The V call is TRBV20-1, the J call TRBJ2-7, with D hard to call. The CDR3 runs 12 residues. The germline V and J ends were trimmed by 1 base and 3 bases, with 7 bases remaining between them. Germline CDR1 DFQATT, CDR2 SNEGSKA (reference sequence).

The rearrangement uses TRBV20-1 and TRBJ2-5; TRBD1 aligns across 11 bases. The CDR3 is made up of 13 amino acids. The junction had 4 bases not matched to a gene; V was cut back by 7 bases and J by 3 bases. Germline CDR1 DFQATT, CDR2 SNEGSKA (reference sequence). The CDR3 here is CSVGQGAKETQYF. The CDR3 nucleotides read TGCAGTGTCGGACAGGGGGCGAAAGAGACCCAGTACTTC.

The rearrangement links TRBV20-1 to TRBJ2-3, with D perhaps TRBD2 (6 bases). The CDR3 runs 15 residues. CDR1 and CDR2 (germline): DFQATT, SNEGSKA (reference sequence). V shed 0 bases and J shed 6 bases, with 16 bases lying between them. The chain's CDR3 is CSARDAVWGVDTQYF. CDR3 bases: TGCAGTGCTAGAGATGCGGTCTGGGGGGTTGATACGCAGTATTTT.

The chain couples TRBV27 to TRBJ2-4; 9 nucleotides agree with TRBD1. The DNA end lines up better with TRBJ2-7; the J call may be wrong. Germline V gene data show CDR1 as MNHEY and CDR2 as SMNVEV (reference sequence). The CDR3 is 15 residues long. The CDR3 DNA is TGTGCCAGCAGTTTCGCCGGGACAGGGTACTACGAGCAGTACTTC. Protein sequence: CASSFAGTGYYEQYF.

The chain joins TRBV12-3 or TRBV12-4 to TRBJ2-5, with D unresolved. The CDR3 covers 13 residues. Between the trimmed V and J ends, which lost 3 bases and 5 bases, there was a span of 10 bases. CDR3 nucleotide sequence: TGTGCCAGCAGTTTCGTTACTTTTGAGACCCAGTACTTC. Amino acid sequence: CASSFVTFETQYF.

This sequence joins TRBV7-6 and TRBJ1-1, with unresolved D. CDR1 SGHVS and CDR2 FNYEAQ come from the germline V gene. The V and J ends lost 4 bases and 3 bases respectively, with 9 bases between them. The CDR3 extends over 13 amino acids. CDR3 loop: CASSSELDTEAFF. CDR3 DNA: TGTGCCAGCAGCTCGGAACTTGACACTGAAGCTTTCTTT.

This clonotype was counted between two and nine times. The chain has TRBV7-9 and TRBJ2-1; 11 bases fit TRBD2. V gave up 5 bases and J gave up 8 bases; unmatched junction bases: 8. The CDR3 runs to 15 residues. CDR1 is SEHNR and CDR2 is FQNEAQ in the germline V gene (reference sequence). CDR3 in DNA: TGTGCCAGCAGCGGTAGCGGGAGGGCCCGGTATGAGCAGTTCTTC. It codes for CASSGSGRARYEQFF. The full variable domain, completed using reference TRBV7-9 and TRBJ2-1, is DTGVSQNPRHKITKRGQNVTFRCDPISEHNRLYWYRQTLGQGPEFLTYFQNEAQLEKSRLLSDRFSAERPKGSFSTLEIQRTEQGDSAMYLCASSGSGRARYEQFFGPGTRLTVL.

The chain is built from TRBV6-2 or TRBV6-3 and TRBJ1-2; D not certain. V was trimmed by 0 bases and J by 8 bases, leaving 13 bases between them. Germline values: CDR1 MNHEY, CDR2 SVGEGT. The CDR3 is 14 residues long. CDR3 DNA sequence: TGTGCCAGCAGTTACTCGTATAACCAAGGCGGCTACACCTTC. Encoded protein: CASSYSYNQGGYTF.